This entry lists 5 T cell receptor beta chains sequenced from one sample in a study of CD8 T cells in Susac syndrome. The authors reverse transcribed roughly 0.5 to 1 ug RNA with random hexamers. TCRdb analysed the immunoSEQ multiplex PCR reads with MiXCR anew, one entry per CDR3 protein. Of about 150,000 distinct CDR3 sequences in the sample, about 96% are singletons; the top ten hold 0.1% to 0.15%. The sequenced material came from CD4+ T cells from PBMCs. These receptors were obtained from a human donor with Susac syndrome.

This chain joins TRBV5-4 and TRBJ1-2; the match to TRBD1 covers 7 bases. This CDR3 region has 15 residues. The V and J ends lost 5 bases and 4 bases, in that order; junction bases with no gene match: 11. Looked up from germline, CDR1 is SGHNT and CDR2 is YYREEE (reference sequence). The CDR3 is CASSSGTESVYGYTF. CDR3 DNA: TGTGCCAGCAGTTCAGGGACAGAATCAGTCTATGGCTACACCTTC.

The chain links TRBV14 to TRBJ2-1, with D possibly being TRBD2 (6 bases). The CDR3 loop spans 16 amino acids. CDR1 is SGHDN and CDR2 is FVKESK in the germline V gene. V dropped 1 base and J dropped 4 bases, with 14 bases sitting between them. CDR3 protein: CASSQATGLQYNEQFF. The DNA of the CDR3 is TGTGCCAGCAGCCAAGCCACGGGACTCCAGTACAATGAGCAGTTCTTC.

The chain uses TRBV15 and TRBJ2-1; maybe TRBD2 (6 bases). CDR3 length equals 12 residues. Trimming cost V 4 bases and J 12 bases, with 13 bases left between them. Germline values: CDR1 LNHNV, CDR2 YYDKDF (reference sequence). The CDR3 protein is CATSTSTSRQFF. In DNA form, the CDR3 reads TGTGCCACCAGCACTAGTACTAGCAGGCAGTTCTTC.

J is TRBJ2-5 and V is TRBV20-1, with 12 bases matching TRBD2. Looked up from germline, CDR1 is DFQATT and CDR2 is SNEGSKA (reference sequence). There are 17 residues in the CDR3. Unmatched junction bases numbered 15, after V lost 6 bases and J lost 4 bases. The CDR3 sequence is CSASPISSGRAGETQYF. The CDR3 coding sequence is TGCAGTGCCAGCCCGATTTCTAGCGGGAGGGCCGGAGAGACCCAGTACTTC.

The V and J genes are TRBV6-2 or TRBV6-3 and TRBJ2-1; D is uncertain. The V end was cut by 4 bases, the J end by 7 bases, with 17 bases between. Germline CDR1 is MNHEY and CDR2 is SVGEGT. The CDR3 has 15 amino acids. CDR3 in amino acids: CASSSGHRALNEQFF. The CDR3 DNA sequence: TGTGCCAGCAGTTCGGGCCATCGGGCTCTGAATGAGCAGTTCTTC.